What follows are 30 T cell receptor beta chains derived from one specimen sequenced in a study of shared clonotypes between healthy human individuals. The protocol was immunoSEQ multiplex PCR, while the TCRdb copy is restricted to in-frame clones and leaves out a portion. The sample carries around 2.5 million clones, approximately 93% recorded once. The specimen sequenced was naive CD4+ T cells from PBMCs. The subset denotes: CD45RA+ positively selected. The receptors shown here come from a man between 18 and 35 years old in good health. Some clones in this sample may be carry-over from other donors' samples.

In its sample, this clone was seen once. The chain recombines TRBV5-4 with TRBJ2-3; no clear D gene. The CDR3 has 15 amino acids. V lost 4 bases and J lost 2, with 14 bases in between. Per the germline V gene, CDR1 is SGHNT and CDR2 is YYREEE (reference sequence). CDR3 residues: CASSPASTNTDTQYF. CDR3 sequence (DNA): TGTGCCAGCAGCCCGGCGTCTACTAACACAGATACGCAGTATTTT.

This clone was observed once. This rearrangement joins TRBV18 to TRBJ2-2; D possibly corresponds to TRBD1 (5 bases). Germline CDR1 KGHSH, CDR2 LQKENI. CDR3 size: 15 residues. V lost 2 bases to trimming and J lost 3 bases, with 10 bases between them. This chain's CDR3 is CASSPRQIDTGELFF. CDR3 sequence (DNA): TGTGCCAGCTCACCAAGACAGATCGACACCGGGGAGCTGTTTTTT.

In this sample, this clone turned up a few times. The chain combines TRBV19 with TRBJ1-1; weak D call: TRBD1 (6 bases). Trimming removed 3 bases from V and 0 bases from J, with 23 bases in between. The CDR3 extends over 19 amino acids. Germline V gives CDR1 LNHDA, CDR2 SQIVND (reference sequence). The chain's CDR3 is CASSIPLSLTDRMNTEAFF. The CDR3 region has the DNA TGTGCCAGTAGTATCCCATTATCCCTGACCGACAGGATGAACACTGAAGCTTTCTTT. Combining the CDR3 with reference TRBV19 and TRBJ1-1 gives the whole variable domain DGGITQSPKYLFRKEGQNVTLSCEQNLNHDAMYWYRQDPGQGLRLIYYSQIVNDFQKGDIAEGYSVSREKKESFPLTVTSAQKNPTAFYLCASSIPLSLTDRMNTEAFFGQGTRLTVV.

CDR3 residues: CASSSSRGYTEAFF. DNA for the CDR3: TGTGCCAGCAGCTCCTCGCGGGGGTACACTGAAGCTTTCTTT. V gene TRBV11-2 combines with J gene TRBJ1-1; tentatively, D is TRBD1 (5 bases). CDR1 is SGHAT, CDR2 FQNNGV, per germline. CDR3 length: 14 residues. V was pared by 4 bases and J by 3 bases, with 12 bases between.

On this clone: Other DNA sequences in the same sample also yield this CDR3. The chain joins TRBV28 to TRBJ1-1; D gene unclear. Germline loops: CDR1 MDHEN, CDR2 SYDVKM. V was trimmed by 3 bases and J by 0 bases, leaving 8 bases between them. The CDR3 runs 14 residues. The CDR3 sequence: CASSFSSMNTEAFF. DNA for the CDR3: TGTGCCAGCAGTTTCAGCAGCATGAACACTGAAGCTTTCTTT.

The chain has TRBV5-5 and TRBJ2-7, with D unresolved. Trimming took off 2 bases at V and 1 base at J, with 7 bases between the two ends. There are 13 residues in the CDR3. CDR1 and CDR2 from the germline V gene are SGHKS and YYEKEE (reference sequence). CDR3 protein: CASSFIGSYEQYF. For the CDR3, the DNA is TGTGCCAGCAGCTTCATTGGTTCCTACGAGCAGTACTTC.

V usage is TRBV28 and J usage is TRBJ2-7; 7 bases align to TRBD2. V lost 6 bases and J lost 2; bases outside the gene matches: 4. This CDR3 spans 13 amino acids. Germline V gene sequence: CDR1 MDHEN, CDR2 SYDVKM. As DNA, the CDR3 is TGTGCCAGCAGAGCGGGACCGACCTACGAGCAGTACTTC. Residues: CASRAGPTYEQYF. The whole variable domain, filled in from reference TRBV28 and TRBJ2-7, reads DVKVTQSSRYLVKRTGEKVFLECVQDMDHENMFWYRQDPGLGLRLIYFSYDVKMKEKGDIPEGYSVSREKKERFSLILESASTNQTSMYLCASRAGPTYEQYFGPGTRLTVT.

This sequence joins TRBV4-3 and TRBJ1-2; D is possibly TRBD1 (6 bases). Per the germline V gene, CDR1 is LGHNA and CDR2 is YSLEER. The CDR3 has 16 amino acids. The germline V and J ends were trimmed by 0 bases and 0 bases, with 11 bases remaining between them. The CDR3 loop is CASSQDRAGANYGYTF. The CDR3 region has the DNA TGCGCCAGCAGCCAAGATAGGGCAGGGGCTAACTATGGCTACACCTTC.

CDR3 coding DNA: TGTGCCAGCAGCTTAATGGTGATTACTGGAAACACCATATATTTT. It codes for CASSLMVITGNTIYF. The chain couples TRBV7-2 to TRBJ1-3, with D hard to call. This CDR3 region has 15 residues. CDR1 and CDR2 (germline): SGHTA, FQGNSA. V was cut by 2 bases and J by 2 bases, with 10 bases left in between. Full variable domain (missing parts from reference TRBV7-2 and TRBJ1-3): GAGVSQSPSNKVTEKGKDVELRCDPISGHTALYWYRQSLGQGLEFLIYFQGNSAPDKSGLPSDRFSAERTGGSVSTLTIQRTQQEDSAVYLCASSLMVITGNTIYFGEGSWLTVV.

V usage is TRBV6-1 and J usage is TRBJ2-1, with D maybe TRBD2 (5 bases). In germline, CDR1 is MNHNS, CDR2 SASEGT. The V end lost 2 bases, the J end lost 1 base, and 21 bases lay between the germline ends. The CDR3 extends over 19 amino acids. CDR3 coding DNA: TGTGCCAGCAGTGAAAGTCAGAGGGCTGGGCGGGTTTCCTACAATGAGCAGTTCTTC. It translates to CASSESQRAGRVSYNEQFF.

The chain couples TRBV11-2 to TRBJ2-7, with D possibly being TRBD2 (6 bases). The CDR3 runs 14 residues. CDR1 and CDR2 from the germline V gene are SGHAT and FQNNGV. The V end lost 3 bases, the J end lost 6 bases, and 15 bases lay between the germline ends. CDR3 nucleotide sequence: TGTGCCAGCAGCTTCGGACCTGGGGGGATCGAGCAGTACTTC. Its translation is CASSFGPGGIEQYF. Full variable domain (remainder filled in from reference TRBV11-2 and TRBJ2-7): EAGVAQSPRYKIIEKRQSVAFWCNPISGHATLYWYQQILGQGPKLLIQFQNNGVVDDSQLPKDRFSAERLKGVDSTLKIQPAKLEDSAVYLCASSFGPGGIEQYFGPGTRLTVT.

V and J are TRBV18 and TRBJ1-4; no definite D call. CDR1 is KGHSH and CDR2 is LQKENI in the germline V gene. V shed 5 bases and J shed 3 bases, with 13 bases lying between them. The CDR3 runs to 15 residues. The CDR3 region has the DNA TGTGCCAGCTCATCACTCCAGGCGGCTAATGAAAAACTGTTTTTT. As protein: CASSSLQAANEKLFF.

This clone has only one observation. The J gene is TRBJ2-7, the V gene TRBV5-6; a weak D match, TRBD1 (5 bases). Germline V CDR1 and CDR2: SGHDT, YYEEEE. Trimming left V 2 bases short and J 2 bases short, with 14 bases between. The CDR3 contains 15 residues. The CDR3 here is CASSFRTLKAYEQYF. The CDR3 DNA follows: TGTGCCAGCAGCTTCAGGACACTTAAGGCCTACGAGCAGTACTTC.

V usage is TRBV4-3 and J usage is TRBJ2-5; 7 positions match TRBD1. V lost 4 bases, J lost 2 bases, and 4 bases stayed unmatched. Per germline, CDR1 LGHNA and CDR2 YSLEER. This CDR3 is 14 amino acids long. The CDR3 coding sequence is TGCGCCAGCAGCCCAAGGGGGCAGCAAGAGACCCAGTACTTC. As protein: CASSPRGQQETQYF.

The V and J genes are TRBV11-2 and TRBJ2-1; TRBD2 matches at 10 bases. The junction had 10 bases not matched to a gene; V was cut back by 4 bases and J by 7 bases. The germline V gene has CDR1 SGHAT and CDR2 FQNNGV. This CDR3 spans 16 amino acids. CDR3: CASSSISGRAGNEQFF. CDR3 nucleotide sequence: TGTGCCAGCAGCTCAATAAGCGGGAGGGCCGGAAATGAGCAGTTCTTC.

The chain couples TRBV11-2 to TRBJ2-3; 9 nucleotides align to TRBD2. In germline, CDR1 is SGHAT, CDR2 FQNNGV. V gave up 5 bases and J gave up 3 bases; unmatched junction bases: 9. The CDR3 is made up of 16 amino acids. CDR3 protein: CASSPLSGSVTDTQYF. The CDR3 DNA follows: TGTGCCAGCAGCCCGCTTAGCGGGAGTGTTACAGATACGCAGTATTTT.

The chain recombines TRBV7-3 with TRBJ2-1; D is uncertain. This CDR3 is 14 amino acids long. V lost 0 bases, J lost 7 bases, and 10 bases lay in between. The germline gives CDR1 SGHTA, CDR2 FQGTGA. Here the CDR3 DNA reads TGTGCCAGCAGCTTAACTAGGGAACCAAATGAGCAGTTCTTC. As protein: CASSLTREPNEQFF.

This clone came up once. V usage is TRBV6-1 and J usage is TRBJ2-7, with 9 nucleotides matching TRBD2. The V gene's germline CDR1 is MNHNS and CDR2 SASEGT. Trimming took 4 bases from V and 2 from J; bases not matched to a gene: 6. The CDR3 spans 15 residues. CDR3 DNA: TGTGCCAGCAGTGGATTAGGCGGGAGGGCCTACGAGCAGTACTTC. Translation gives CASSGLGGRAYEQYF.

The J gene is TRBJ1-2, the V gene TRBV6-5; D might be TRBD1 (6 bases). This CDR3 contains 15 residues. CDR1 MNHEY and CDR2 SVGAGI come from the germline V gene. V lost 0 bases, J lost 8 bases, and 16 bases lay in between. CDR3 in DNA: TGTGCCAGCAGTTACTCGAAAGACAGGCGGAGGGGCTACACCTTC. Translation gives CASSYSKDRRRGYTF.

The CDR3 sequence: CASSKNPQTSGRFGETQYF. The CDR3 DNA sequence: TGTGCCAGTAGTAAGAACCCTCAGACTAGCGGGAGGTTCGGAGAGACCCAGTACTTC. The gene calls are TRBV19 and TRBJ2-5, with 13 bases identical to TRBD2. The junction had 15 bases not matched to a gene; V was cut back by 4 bases and J by 4 bases. The CDR3 covers 19 residues. Germline values: CDR1 LNHDA, CDR2 SQIVND (reference sequence).

The rearrangement joins TRBV2 to TRBJ1-6; maybe TRBD1 (6 bases). CDR1 is SNHLY, CDR2 FYNNEI, per germline. The CDR3 has 14 amino acids. V lost 5 bases and J lost 8, with 13 bases in between. In DNA form, the CDR3 reads TGTGCCAGCAGTTTACAGGGTCCGGATTCACCCCTCCACTTT. Protein: CASSLQGPDSPLHF.

The CDR3 DNA is TGTGCCAGCAGCTTAGTGGCCAGTGGACCCTATAATTCACCCCTCCACTTT. This translates into CASSLVASGPYNSPLHF. This chain joins TRBV7-8 and TRBJ1-6; D is unclear. CDR1 is SGHVS, CDR2 FQNEAQ, per germline. The CDR3 is 17 residues long. Trimming stripped 1 base from V and 2 bases from J, with 12 bases between.

This chain joins TRBV19 and TRBJ1-2; no clear D gene. Trimming left V 1 base short and J 4 bases short, with 7 bases between. Germline CDR1 reads LNHDA; CDR2 reads SQIVND (reference sequence). The CDR3 is 13 residues long. Written as DNA, the CDR3 is TGTGCCAGTAGTATAGGGCCGGTCTATGGCTACACCTTC. It codes for CASSIGPVYGYTF.

This chain joins TRBV10-1 and TRBJ2-3, with 14 bases matching TRBD2. The trim removed 10 bases at V and 5 bases at J, leaving 2 bases unmatched. The CDR3 has 13 amino acids. Germline CDR1 and CDR2: WNHNN and SYGVQD (reference sequence). The CDR3 nucleotides read TGCGCCACCGGGACTAGCGGGAGAGATACGCAGTATTTT. Amino acids: CATGTSGRDTQYF.

The genes are TRBV29-1 and TRBJ1-4, with 7 bases identical to TRBD1. CDR3 length equals 14 residues. From germline, CDR1 is SQVTM and CDR2 ANQGSEA. V shed 5 bases and J 2 bases; nucleotides not matched to a gene: 5. DNA for the CDR3: TGCAGCGTTAATGGGACAGCGACTAATGAAAAACTGTTTTTT. It codes for CSVNGTATNEKLFF.

The CDR3 region is CASRSSGVNIQYF. CDR3 DNA: TGTGCCAGCCGATCGTCGGGTGTAAACATTCAGTACTTC. This chain links TRBV28 with TRBJ2-4; D unclear. V lost 8 bases and J lost 6, with 14 bases in between. CDR1 MDHEN and CDR2 SYDVKM come from the germline V gene. This CDR3 is 13 amino acids long.

The chain uses TRBV27 and TRBJ1-1; maybe TRBD1 (6 bases). V lost 1 base and J lost 1, with 13 bases in between. Germline CDR1 and CDR2: MNHEY and SMNVEV (reference sequence). There are 16 residues in the CDR3. CDR3 DNA sequence: TGTGCCAGCAGTTTATGGGGGGGCTCGAGGAACACTGAAGCTTTCTTT. Amino acid sequence: CASSLWGGSRNTEAFF.

V and J are TRBV28 and TRBJ2-1, with D uncertain. This CDR3 contains 13 residues. V was trimmed by 7 bases and J by 3 bases, leaving 10 bases between them. Germline assignment: CDR1 MDHEN and CDR2 SYDVKM. The CDR3 nucleotides read TGTGCCAGCACCGGTGATTTCTACAATGAGCAGTTCTTC. Amino acids: CASTGDFYNEQFF.

This clone was found a few times. This rearrangement joins TRBV19 to TRBJ1-5; D not certain. The CDR3 is made up of 13 amino acids. V dropped 3 bases and J dropped 9 bases, with 12 bases sitting between them. Germline V gene sequence: CDR1 LNHDA, CDR2 SQIVND (reference sequence). The CDR3, as DNA: TGTGCCAGTAGTATCCTAGGCTTTGGGCCCCAGCATTTT. Encoded protein: CASSILGFGPQHF.

The chain is built from TRBV28 and TRBJ1-3; D is unresolved. The length of the CDR3 is 18 residues. V shed 6 bases and J shed 0 bases, with 21 bases lying between them. Germline V gene data show CDR1 as MDHEN and CDR2 as SYDVKM. The CDR3 DNA is TGTGCCAGCAGCCCGATCGGGGAGGGTACGGGCTCTGGAAACACCATATATTTT. Protein: CASSPIGEGTGSGNTIYF.